The T cell receptor beta chain described here comes from a study of neurological immune-mediated disorders. Findings and limits, study-wide: None of the CDR3 amino acid sequences in expanded clones turned up in more than one subject, which points to private repertoires in all groups. Patients with HTLV-1-associated myelopathy had the highest level of TCR clonal expansion, whereas patients with multiple sclerosis had the lowest level, falling beneath the level found in healthy controls.

Time point indicated: longitudinal time-point 1 (baseline). It was from 2 million PBMCs stored at -80 C that the unsorted libraries were obtained. The cDNA was generated through 5'RACE incorporating 10-nucleotide random UMIs. Using its own MiXCR run on the 5' RACE reads, TCRdb lists one record per CDR3 protein. The table shows about 53,000 distinct CDR3 sequences, with 9% to 10% occurring only once. This clonotype was observed many times. What it binds is not known. This TCR came from a woman in her thirties or forties in good health. The sample taken for sequencing was PBMCs.

DNA for the CDR3: TGCAGCGTTACGGTGGCAACTAATGAAAAACTGTTTTTT. Its translation is CSVTVATNEKLFF. The V call is TRBV29-1, the J call TRBJ1-4; D call uncertain. V gave up 5 bases and J gave up 0 bases, with 7 bases separating them. The germline V gene encodes CDR1 SQVTM and CDR2 ANQGSEA. The CDR3 spans 13 residues.